This T cell receptor beta chain was observed in a study of naive and memory T cell subsets. CD4+ T cell IFNgamma after overnight CMV lysate exposure gave donor CMV status. The beta constant-region primer was an equimolar mix of two oligonucleotides covering TRBC1 and TRBC2. MiXCR was run by TCRdb on the UMI-ligation and nested PCR reads, yielding one entry per CDR3 protein. Of around 160,000 distinct CDR3 sequences detected, over 15% appear once; the ten largest clones hold around 0.14%. The CDR3 is 16 amino acids. V was clipped by 4 bases and J by 8 bases, with 21 bases between them. Germline V gives CDR1 SGHRS, CDR2 YFSETQ.

The sequenced sample was naive CD4+ T cells from blood. This TCR came from a human donor in good health. V gene TRBV5-1 combines with J gene TRBJ1-4, with D perhaps TRBD1 (6 bases). The CDR3 region is CASSRFPGAVREKLFF. The DNA of the CDR3 is TGCGCCAGCAGCCGCTTTCCAGGGGCGGTTCGGGAAAAACTGTTTTTT.